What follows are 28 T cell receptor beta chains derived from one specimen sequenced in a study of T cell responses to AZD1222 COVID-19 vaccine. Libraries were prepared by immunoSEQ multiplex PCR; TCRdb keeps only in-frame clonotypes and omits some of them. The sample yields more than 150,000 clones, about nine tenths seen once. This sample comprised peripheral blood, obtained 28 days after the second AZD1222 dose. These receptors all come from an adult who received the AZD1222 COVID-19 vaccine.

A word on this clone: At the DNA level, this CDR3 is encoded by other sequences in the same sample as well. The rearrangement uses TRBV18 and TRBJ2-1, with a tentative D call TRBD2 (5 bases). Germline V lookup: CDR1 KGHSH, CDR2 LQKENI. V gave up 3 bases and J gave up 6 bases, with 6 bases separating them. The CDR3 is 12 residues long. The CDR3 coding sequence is TGTGCCAGCTCACCCGGAGGCAATGAGCAGTTCTTC. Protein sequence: CASSPGGNEQFF.

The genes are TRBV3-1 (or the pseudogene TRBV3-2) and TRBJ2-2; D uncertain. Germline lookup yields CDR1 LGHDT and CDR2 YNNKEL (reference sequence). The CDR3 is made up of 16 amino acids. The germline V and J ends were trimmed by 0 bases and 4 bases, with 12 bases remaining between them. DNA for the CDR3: TGTGCCAGCAGCCAAGAAATTTCGGCTCTCACCGGGGAGCTGTTTTTT. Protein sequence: CASSQEISALTGELFF.

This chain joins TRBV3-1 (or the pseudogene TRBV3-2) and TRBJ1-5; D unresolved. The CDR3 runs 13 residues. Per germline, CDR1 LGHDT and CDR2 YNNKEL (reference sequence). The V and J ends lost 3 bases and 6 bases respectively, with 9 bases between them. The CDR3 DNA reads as TGTGCCAGCAGCCAGCCCGTCATTCAGCCCCAGCATTTT. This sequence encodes CASSQPVIQPQHF.

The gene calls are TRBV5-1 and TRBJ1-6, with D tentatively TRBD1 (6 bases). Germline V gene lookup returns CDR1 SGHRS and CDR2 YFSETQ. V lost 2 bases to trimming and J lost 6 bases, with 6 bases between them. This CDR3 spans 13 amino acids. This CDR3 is CASSLQGNSPLHF. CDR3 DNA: TGCGCCAGCAGCTTACAGGGTAATTCACCCCTCCACTTT.

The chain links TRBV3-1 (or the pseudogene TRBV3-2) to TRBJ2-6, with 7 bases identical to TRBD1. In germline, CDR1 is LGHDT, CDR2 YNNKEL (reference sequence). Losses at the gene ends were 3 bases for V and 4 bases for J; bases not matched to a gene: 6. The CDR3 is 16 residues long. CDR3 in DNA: TGTGCCAGCAGCCACTACAGGGGCGACGGGGCCAACGTCCTGACTTTC. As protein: CASSHYRGDGANVLTF.

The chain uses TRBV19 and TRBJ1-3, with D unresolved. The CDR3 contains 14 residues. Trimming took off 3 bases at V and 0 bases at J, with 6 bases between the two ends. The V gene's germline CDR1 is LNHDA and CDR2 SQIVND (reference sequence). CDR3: CASSIQSSGNTIYF. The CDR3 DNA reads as TGTGCCAGTAGTATCCAGAGCTCTGGAAACACCATATATTTT.

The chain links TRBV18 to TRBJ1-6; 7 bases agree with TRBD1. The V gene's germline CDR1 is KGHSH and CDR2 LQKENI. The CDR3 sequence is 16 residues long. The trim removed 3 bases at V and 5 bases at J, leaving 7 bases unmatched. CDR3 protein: CASSPRDRVDNSPLHF. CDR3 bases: TGTGCCAGCTCACCTCGAGACAGGGTTGATAATTCACCCCTCCACTTT.

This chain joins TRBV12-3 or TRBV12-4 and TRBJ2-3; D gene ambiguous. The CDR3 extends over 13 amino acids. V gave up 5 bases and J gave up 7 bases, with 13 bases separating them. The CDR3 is CASSTEGPHTQYF. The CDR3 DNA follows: TGTGCCAGCAGTACTGAAGGGCCCCATACGCAGTATTTT.

The CDR3 region is CASSFYRGDSYEQYF. In DNA, the CDR3 is TGTGCCAGCAGCTTTTACAGGGGGGACTCCTACGAGCAGTACTTC. The chain employs TRBV13 and TRBJ2-7, with 8 bases that match TRBD1. V lost 3 bases to trimming and J lost 0 bases; unmatched junction nucleotides: 4. The CDR3 runs to 15 residues. CDR1 is PRHDT, CDR2 FYEKMQ, per germline (reference sequence).

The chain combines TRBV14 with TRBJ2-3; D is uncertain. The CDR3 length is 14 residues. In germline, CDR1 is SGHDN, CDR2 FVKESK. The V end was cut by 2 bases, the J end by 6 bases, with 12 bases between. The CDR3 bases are TGTGCCAGCAGCCAATCTTCCGCCTGGGATACGCAGTATTTT. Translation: CASSQSSAWDTQYF. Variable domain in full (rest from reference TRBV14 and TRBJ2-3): EAGVTQFPSHSVIEKGQTVTLRCDPISGHDNLYWYRRVMGKEIKFLLHFVKESKQDESGMPNNRFLAERTGGTYSTLKVQPAELEDSGVYFCASSQSSAWDTQYFGPGTRLTVL.

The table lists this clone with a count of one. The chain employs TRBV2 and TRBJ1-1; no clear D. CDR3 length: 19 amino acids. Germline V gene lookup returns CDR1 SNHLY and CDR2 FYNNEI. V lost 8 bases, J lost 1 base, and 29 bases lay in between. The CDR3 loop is CASPLTSDTPMPENTEAFF. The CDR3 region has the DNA TGTGCCAGCCCGTTGACAAGTGACACCCCAATGCCTGAGAACACTGAAGCTTTCTTT.

The CDR3 reads CASSYSQWQRPEAFF. The CDR3 DNA reads as TGTGCCAGCAGTTACTCTCAGTGGCAGAGACCTGAAGCTTTCTTT. The chain uses TRBV6-5 and TRBJ1-1; no reliable D call. V was shortened by 0 bases and J by 6 bases, with 14 bases between the two germline ends. The CDR3 has 15 amino acids. CDR1 is MNHEY and CDR2 is SVGAGI in the germline V gene.

Here the CDR3 reads CASSPTRESPLHF. Here the CDR3 DNA reads TGTGCCAGCTCACCTACTAGGGAGTCACCCCTCCACTTT. The chain carries TRBV18 and TRBJ1-6, with unresolved D. CDR3 length: 13 residues. V lost 3 bases, J lost 10 bases, and 10 bases lay in between. Germline-derived CDR1 and CDR2 are KGHSH and LQKENI. Full variable domain (missing parts from reference TRBV18 and TRBJ1-6): NAGVMQNPRHLVRRRGQEARLRCSPMKGHSHVYWYRQLPEEGLKFMVYLQKENIIDESGMPKERFSAEFPKEGPSILRIQQVVRGDSAAYFCASSPTRESPLHFGNGTRLTVT.

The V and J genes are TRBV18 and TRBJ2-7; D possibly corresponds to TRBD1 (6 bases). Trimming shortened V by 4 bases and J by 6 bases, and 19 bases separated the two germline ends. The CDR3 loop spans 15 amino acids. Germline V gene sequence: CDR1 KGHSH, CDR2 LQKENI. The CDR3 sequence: CASSQITGLSSEQYF. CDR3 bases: TGTGCCAGCTCACAGATAACAGGGCTCAGCAGCGAGCAGTACTTC.

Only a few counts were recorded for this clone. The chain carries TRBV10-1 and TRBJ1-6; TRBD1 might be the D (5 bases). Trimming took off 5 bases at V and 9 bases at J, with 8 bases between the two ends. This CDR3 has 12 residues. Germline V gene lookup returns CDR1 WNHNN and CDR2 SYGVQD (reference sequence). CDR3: CASSIGASPLHF. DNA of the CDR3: TGCGCCAGCAGTATCGGGGCTTCACCCCTCCACTTT.

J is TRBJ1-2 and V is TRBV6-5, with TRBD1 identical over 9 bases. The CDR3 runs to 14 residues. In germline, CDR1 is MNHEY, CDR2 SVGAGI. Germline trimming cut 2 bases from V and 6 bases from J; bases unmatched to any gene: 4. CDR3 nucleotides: TGTGCCAGCAGTTACCTCGGGACAGGGAATGGCTACACCTTC. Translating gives CASSYLGTGNGYTF.

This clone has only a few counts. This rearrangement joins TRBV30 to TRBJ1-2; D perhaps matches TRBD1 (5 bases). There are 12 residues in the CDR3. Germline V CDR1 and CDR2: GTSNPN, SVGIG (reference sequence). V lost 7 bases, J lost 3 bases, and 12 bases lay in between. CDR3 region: CALGDGYYGYTF. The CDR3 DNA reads TGTGCCTTAGGGGACGGATACTATGGCTACACCTTC.

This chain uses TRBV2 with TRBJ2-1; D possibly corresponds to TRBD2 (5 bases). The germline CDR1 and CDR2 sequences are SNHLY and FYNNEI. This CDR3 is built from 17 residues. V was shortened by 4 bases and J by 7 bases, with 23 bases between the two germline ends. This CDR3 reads CASSGVLGGPTMNEQFF. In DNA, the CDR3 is TGTGCCAGCAGTGGGGTTCTGGGCGGGCCAACTATGAATGAGCAGTTCTTC.

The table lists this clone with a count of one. The CDR3 reads CASSLGGVADTQYF. CDR3 DNA: TGTGCCAGCAGCTTGGGCGGGGTGGCAGATACGCAGTATTTT. The rearrangement joins TRBV5-6 to TRBJ2-3; a weak D match, TRBD2 (6 bases). V was shortened by 0 bases and J by 4 bases, with 9 bases between the two germline ends. Germline-derived CDR1 and CDR2 are SGHDT and YYEEEE. The CDR3 consists of 14 residues.

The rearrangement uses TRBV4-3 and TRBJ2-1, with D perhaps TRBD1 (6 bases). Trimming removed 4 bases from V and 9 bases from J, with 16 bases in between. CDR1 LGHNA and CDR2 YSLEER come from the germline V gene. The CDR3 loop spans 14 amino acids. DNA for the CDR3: TGCGCCAGCAGCCTTAACAGGGAACGTGGTGAGCAGTTCTTC. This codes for CASSLNRERGEQFF.

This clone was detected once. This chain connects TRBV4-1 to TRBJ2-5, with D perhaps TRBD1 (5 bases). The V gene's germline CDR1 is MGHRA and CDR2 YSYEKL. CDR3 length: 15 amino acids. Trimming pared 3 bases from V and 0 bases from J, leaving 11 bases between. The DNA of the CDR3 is TGCGCCAGCAGCCAGATCGGACAAAACCAAGAGACCCAGTACTTC. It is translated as CASSQIGQNQETQYF.

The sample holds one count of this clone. DNA for the CDR3: TGTGCCAGCTCACCAAAAGGTGACTATGGCTACACCTTC. Translation gives CASSPKGDYGYTF. The rearrangement uses TRBV18 and TRBJ1-2; D call uncertain. Germline V gene lookup returns CDR1 KGHSH and CDR2 LQKENI. V was cut by 2 bases and J by 3 bases, with 7 bases left in between. This CDR3 region has 13 residues.

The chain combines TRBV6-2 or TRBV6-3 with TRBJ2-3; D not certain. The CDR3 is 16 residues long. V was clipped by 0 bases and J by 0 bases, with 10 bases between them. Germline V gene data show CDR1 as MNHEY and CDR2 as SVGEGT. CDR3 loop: CASSYSTLRSTDTQYF. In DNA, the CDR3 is TGTGCCAGCAGTTACTCGACCCTGCGGAGCACAGATACGCAGTATTTT.

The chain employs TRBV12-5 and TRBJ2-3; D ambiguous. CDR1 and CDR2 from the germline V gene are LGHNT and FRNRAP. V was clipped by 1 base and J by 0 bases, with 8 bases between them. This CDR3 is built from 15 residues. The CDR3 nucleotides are TGTGCTAGTGGTTTGGGGACCCCTAGCACAGATACGCAGTATTTT. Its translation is CASGLGTPSTDTQYF.

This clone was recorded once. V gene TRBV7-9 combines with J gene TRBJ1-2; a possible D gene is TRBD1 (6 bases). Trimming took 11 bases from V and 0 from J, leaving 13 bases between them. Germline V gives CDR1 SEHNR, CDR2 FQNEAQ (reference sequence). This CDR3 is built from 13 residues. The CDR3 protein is CAWGGPSNYGYTF. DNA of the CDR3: TGTGCCTGGGGGGGGCCCTCTAACTATGGCTACACCTTC.

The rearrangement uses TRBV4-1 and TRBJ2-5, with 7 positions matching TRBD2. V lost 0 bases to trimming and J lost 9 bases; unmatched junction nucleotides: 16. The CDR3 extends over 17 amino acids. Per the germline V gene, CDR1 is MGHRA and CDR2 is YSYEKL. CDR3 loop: CASSQDLGLRRDFSQYF. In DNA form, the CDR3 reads TGCGCCAGCAGCCAAGATCTGGGACTACGGCGGGATTTTTCCCAGTACTTC.

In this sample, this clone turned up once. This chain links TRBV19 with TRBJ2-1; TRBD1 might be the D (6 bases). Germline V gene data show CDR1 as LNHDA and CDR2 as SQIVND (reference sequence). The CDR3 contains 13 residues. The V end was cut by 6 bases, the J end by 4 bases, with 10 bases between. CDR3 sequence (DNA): TGTGCCAGTAGCCGGGACAAATACAATGAGCAGTTCTTC. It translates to CASSRDKYNEQFF.

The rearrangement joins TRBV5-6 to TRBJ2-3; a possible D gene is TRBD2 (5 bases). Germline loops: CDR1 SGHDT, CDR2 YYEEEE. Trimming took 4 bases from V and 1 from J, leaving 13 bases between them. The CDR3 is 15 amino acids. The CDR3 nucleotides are TGTGCCAGCAGCCTTGGACGGCGGGGCACAGATACGCAGTATTTT. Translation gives CASSLGRRGTDTQYF.